These T cell receptor beta chains were read from a single sample in a study of blood T cell repertoires in COVID-19. The assay was immunoSEQ multiplex PCR, and TCRdb's table has in-frame clones only and misses some. The data show hundreds of thousands of clones, with 89% seen just once and 0.75% to 0.9% held by the top ten. Sequencing was carried out using peripheral blood. The origin of the receptors is a man aged 18-30 years with COVID-19, enrolled during active disease. Each CDR3 is given with its conserved first and last residue. The order of the fields is J gene, clone size, D gene, V gene, CDR3 DNA, CDR3 protein. The D gene is left open where the match is weak. Clone size, where shown, is once, few, many, or a class for clones that have expanded.

>TRBJ2-7|NA|NA|TRBV11-2
TGTGCCAGCAGCGCCAGCCTATTTTCGCTGCGGGAGCAGTACTTC
CASSASLFSLREQYF
>TRBJ2-3|NA|TRBD2|TRBV9
TGTGCCAGCAGCGTAGTACTAGCGGGAACCACAGATACGCAGTATTTT
CASSVVLAGTTDTQYF
>TRBJ1-2|few|TRBD1|TRBV15
TGTGCCACCAGCGATATGACAGGGTTTGACTATGGCTACACCTTC
CATSDMTGFDYGYTF
>TRBJ2-7|NA|NA|TRBV7-2
TGTGCCAGCAGCTTAGCGCCCGGGGACGAGCAGTACTTC
CASSLAPGDEQYF
>TRBJ1-2|NA|TRBD1|TRBV27
TGTGCCAGCAGTTCGATTACAGGGGACTATGGCTACACCTTC
CASSSITGDYGYTF
>TRBJ2-7|NA|TRBD2|TRBV5-1
TGCGCCAGCAGCGAAAGCGGGGGGGCCTACGAGCAGTACTTC
CASSESGGAYEQYF
>TRBJ1-1|NA|NA|TRBV25-1
TGTGCCAGCAGTGAATCGGGCAGGGCGAGAGGCACTGAAGCTTTCTTT
CASSESGRARGTEAFF
>TRBJ2-1|NA|NA|TRBV5-6
TGTGCCAGCAGCCTGATGGGCCGTCTCAATGAGCAGTTCTTC
CASSLMGRLNEQFF
>TRBJ2-7|NA|TRBD1|TRBV27
TGTGCCAGCAGTCCACAGGGGACATCCTACGAGCAGTACTTC
CASSPQGTSYEQYF
>TRBJ2-1|NA|TRBD1|TRBV19
TGTGCCAGTAGTGCCGCGGACAGGGGCTACAATGAGCAGTTCTTC
CASSAADRGYNEQFF
>TRBJ1-5|once|NA|TRBV12-3/TRBV12-4
TGTGCCAGCAGTTTGGGGGCGAATCAGCCCCAGCATTTT
CASSLGANQPQHF
>TRBJ1-2|NA|TRBD1|TRBV9
TGTGCCAGCAGCGTCAGGGGGTTTAACTATGGCTACACCTTC
CASSVRGFNYGYTF
>TRBJ2-5|NA|NA|TRBV28
TGTGCCAGCAGCGGGGGCCAAGAGACCCAGTACTTC
CASSGGQETQYF
>TRBJ2-1|NA|TRBD2|TRBV4-2
TGTGCCAGCAGCCAAGAGGGCGGGAGGCCCGGTGAGCAGTTCTTC
CASSQEGGRPGEQFF
>TRBJ2-2|NA|TRBD1|TRBV5-1
TGCGCCAGCAGCTGGGGGACAGGGATGGACACCGGGGAGCTGTTTTTT
CASSWGTGMDTGELFF
>TRBJ2-3|NA|TRBD1|TRBV30
TGTGCCTGGAGTGGGGGGACAGGGCGAGCAGATACGCAGTATTTT
CAWSGGTGRADTQYF
>TRBJ2-3|NA|NA|TRBV6-5
TGTGCCAGCGGTCGACTACGAGTCACAGATACGCAGTATTTT
CASGRLRVTDTQYF
>TRBJ1-6|NA|TRBD1|TRBV5-1
TGCGCCAGCAGCCCTTCTTACAGGGGCGAATACTCCTATAATTCACCCCTCCACTTT
CASSPSYRGEYSYNSPLHF
>TRBJ2-2|NA|NA|TRBV5-4
TGTGCCAGCCATAGGGGGGGCCCAGGGGACACCGGGGAGCTGTTTTTT
CASHRGGPGDTGELFF
>TRBJ1-4|NA|TRBD1|TRBV6-5
TGTGCCAGCAGGCGGACAGGGGTAGATCGTGAAAAACTGTTTTTT
CASRRTGVDREKLFF